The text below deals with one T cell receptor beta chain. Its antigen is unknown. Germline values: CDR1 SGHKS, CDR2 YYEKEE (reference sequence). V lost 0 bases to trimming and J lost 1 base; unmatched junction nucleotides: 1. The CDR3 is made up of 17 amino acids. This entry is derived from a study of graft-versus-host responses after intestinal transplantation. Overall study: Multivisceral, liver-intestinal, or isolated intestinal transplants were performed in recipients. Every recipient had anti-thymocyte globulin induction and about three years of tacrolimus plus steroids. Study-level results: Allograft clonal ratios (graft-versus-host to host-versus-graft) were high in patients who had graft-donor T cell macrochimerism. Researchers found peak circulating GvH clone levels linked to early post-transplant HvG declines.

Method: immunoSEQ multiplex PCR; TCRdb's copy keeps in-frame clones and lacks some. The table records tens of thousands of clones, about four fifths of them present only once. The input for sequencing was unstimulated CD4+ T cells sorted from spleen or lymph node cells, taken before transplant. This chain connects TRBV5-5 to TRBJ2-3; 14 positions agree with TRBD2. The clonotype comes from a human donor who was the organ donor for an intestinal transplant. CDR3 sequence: CASSLGLAGGRTDTQYF. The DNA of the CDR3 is TGTGCCAGCAGCTTGGGACTAGCGGGAGGGCGCACAGATACGCAGTATTTT.